The rows below give T cell receptor beta chains drawn from one sample of a study of neurological immune-mediated disorders. TCRdb analysed the 5' RACE reads with MiXCR anew, one entry per CDR3 protein. The data contain fewer than 90,000 distinct CDR3 sequences, 4% to 6% of them singletons. The sample taken for sequencing was PBMCs. The receptor source for this set is a man aged 18 to 30 with multiple sclerosis. CDR3s include the opening cysteine and the closing phenylalanine or tryptophan. A D gene is named only where the DNA matches it firmly. Size is stated for part of the rows, as once, few or many counts, or as a class when the clone is expanded.

CAISESIGLHTDTQYF	TGTGCCATCAGTGAGTCCATAGGACTACACACAGATACGCAGTATTTT	16	.	TRBJ2-3	TRBV10-3	many
CASSLSSDSKNIQYF	TGTGCCAGCAGTCTCTCCTCGGACAGCAAAAACATTCAGTACTTC	15	.	TRBJ2-4	TRBV5-6	many
CAISAQTSGRETQYF	TGTGCCATCAGTGCTCAGACTAGCGGGAGAGAGACCCAGTACTTC	15	TRBD2	TRBJ2-5	TRBV10-3	.
CASTDPRGNIQYF	TGCGCCAGCACTGATCCCAGGGGTAACATTCAGTACTTC	13	.	TRBJ2-4	TRBV5-1	many
CASTEREAGYTF	TGTGCCAGCACGGAAAGGGAGGCTGGCTACACCTTC	12	.	TRBJ1-2	TRBV6-1	.
CASGQPAYGYTF	TGTGCCTCCGGACAGCCAGCCTATGGCTACACCTTC	12	.	TRBJ1-2	TRBV7-2	many
CASSVSGTGGNEQFF	TGTGCCAGCAGCGTTTCCGGGACAGGGGGCAATGAGCAGTTCTTC	15	TRBD1	TRBJ2-1	TRBV9	many
CASSLSFSGLQYF	TGTGCCAGCAGTTTAAGTTTCAGCGGCCTCCAGTATTTT	13	.	TRBJ2-3	TRBV12-3/TRBV12-4	many
CASSLRAPGLNEKLFF	TGTGCCAGCAGCTTAAGGGCCCCGGGACTTAATGAAAAACTGTTTTTT	16	.	TRBJ1-4	TRBV7-3	.
CSARTASNQPQNF	TGCAGTGCTAGGACAGCTAGCAATCAGCCCCAGAATTTT	13	.	TRBJ1-5	TRBV20-1	many
CSVETGGGSQPQNF	TGCAGCGTTGAAACAGGGGGCGGGAGTCAGCCCCAGAATTTT	14	TRBD1	TRBJ1-5	TRBV29-1	few
CASSDFLSGGSLAQLFF	TGCGCCAGCAGTGACTTTCTGAGCGGGGGGTCCCTCGCGCAGCTGTTTTTT	17	TRBD2	TRBJ2-2	TRBV10-2	.
CAIPSSRRGPGIETQYF	TGTGCCATCCCCAGTTCACGGAGGGGCCCAGGAATTGAGACCCAGTACTTC	17	.	TRBJ2-5	TRBV10-3	many
CASSLGAGDSYEQYF	TGCGCCAGCAGCTTGGGAGCGGGGGACAGCTACGAGCAGTACTTC	15	.	TRBJ2-7	TRBV5-1	many
CASSPWGESATNEKLFF	TGTGCCAGTTCCCCCTGGGGGGAATCTGCAACTAATGAAAAACTGTTTTTT	17	.	TRBJ1-4	TRBV19	.
CSVAWEAKNIQYF	TGCAGCGTTGCCTGGGAAGCCAAAAACATTCAGTACTTC	13	.	TRBJ2-4	TRBV29-1	many
CASRQGPNQPQHF	TGTGCCAGCAGGCAAGGTCCGAATCAGCCCCAGCATTTT	13	.	TRBJ1-5	TRBV2	many
CAISAGRVQTGNTIYF	TGTGCCATCAGCGCCGGAAGGGTCCAAACTGGAAACACCATATATTTT	16	.	TRBJ1-3	TRBV10-3	many
CSAADRGLEKLFF	TGCAGTGCTGCGGACAGGGGGCTCGAAAAACTGTTTTTT	13	TRBD1	TRBJ1-4	TRBV20-1	many
CASSLGNIRDRPSGQFF	TGCGCCAGCAGCTTGGGTAACATTCGGGACAGGCCCTCAGGGCAGTTCTTC	17	TRBD1	TRBJ2-1	TRBV5-1	many
CATILGPPNSPLNF	TGTGCCACCATCTTAGGGCCACCGAATTCACCCCTCAACTTT	14	.	TRBJ1-6	TRBV24-1	many
CSARGKGREQYF	TGCAGTGCTAGAGGGAAGGGTAGGGAGCAGTACTTC	12	.	TRBJ2-7	TRBV20-1	many
CASSQDLEVGEQFF	TGTGCCAGCAGCCAAGATCTTGAAGTGGGTGAGCAGTTCTTC	14	.	TRBJ2-1	TRBV4-2	many
CASSYRLASDTQYF	TGTGCCAGCAGTTACCGACTCGCCTCAGATACGCAGTATTTT	14	.	TRBJ2-3	TRBV6-5	many
CASSEERDSPDTQYF	TGTGCCAGCAGCGAGGAGCGGGACTCCCCAGATACGCAGTATTTT	15	TRBD2	TRBJ2-3	TRBV7-9	many
CASSGVNTGELFF	TGTGCCAGCAGTGGTGTGAACACCGGGGAGCTGTTTTTT	13	.	TRBJ2-2	TRBV6-1	few
CASSFGRARTGELFF	TGTGCCAGCAGCTTCGGGAGGGCGCGCACCGGGGAGCTGTTTTTT	15	TRBD2	TRBJ2-2	TRBV7-8	many
CASNLPGTGWDEQYF	TGTGCCAGCAACCTCCCAGGGACAGGGTGGGACGAGCAGTACTTC	15	TRBD1	TRBJ2-7	TRBV28	many
CSAMGLAGTYEQYF	TGCAGTGCTATGGGACTAGCGGGAACCTACGAGCAGTACTTC	14	TRBD2	TRBJ2-7	TRBV20-1	many
CASSFLQEGTEAFF	TGTGCCAGCAGTTTCCTACAGGAGGGCACTGAAGCTTTCTTT	14	.	TRBJ1-1	TRBV28	few
CASSNKTPVNNEQFF	TGTGCCAGCAGCAACAAGACTCCCGTCAACAATGAGCAGTTCTTC	15	.	TRBJ2-1	TRBV21-1	few
CAIAAGGSYQETQYF	TGTGCCATAGCTGCGGGGGGTAGCTACCAAGAGACCCAGTACTTC	15	TRBD2	TRBJ2-5	TRBV15	many
CASSFRRNEYEQYF	TGTGCCAGCAGCTTCAGGAGGAACGAGTACGAGCAGTACTTC	14	.	TRBJ2-7	TRBV5-6	many
CASSPGGRATQPQHF	TGTGCCAGCAGCCCGGGTGGCCGCGCGACTCAGCCCCAGCATTTT	15	.	TRBJ1-5	TRBV9	many
CASSLSRITQPQHF	TGTGCCAGCAGCTTGAGCCGTATCACTCAGCCCCAGCATTTT	14	.	TRBJ1-5	TRBV5-6	many
CASSFLASGGAYGYTF	TGTGCCAGCAGCTTCCTCGCCTCGGGCGGAGCCTATGGCTACACCTTC	16	.	TRBJ1-2	TRBV7-2	many
CSARRGTGGRQPQHF	TGCAGTGCTAGGCGCGGTACAGGGGGCCGGCAGCCCCAGCATTTT	15	TRBD1	TRBJ1-5	TRBV20-1	many
CASSSQGGVSNEQFF	TGCGCCAGCAGCTCCCAGGGCGGAGTAAGCAATGAGCAGTTCTTC	15	.	TRBJ2-1	TRBV5-1	many
CASRPYNEQFF	TGTGCCAGCAGACCCTACAATGAGCAGTTCTTC	11	.	TRBJ2-1	TRBV2	many
CASRLGVNTEAFF	TGTGCCAGCAGGTTAGGGGTGAACACTGAAGCTTTCTTT	13	.	TRBJ1-1	TRBV28	many
CASGNRVWDHEQFF	TGTGCCAGCGGGAACAGGGTCTGGGACCATGAGCAGTTCTTC	14	.	TRBJ2-1	TRBV7-6	many
CSARGTSEYNEQFF	TGCAGTGCTAGGGGGACTAGCGAGTACAATGAGCAGTTCTTC	14	TRBD2	TRBJ2-1	TRBV20-1	many
CSVEDHGEGTEAFF	TGCAGCGTTGAAGATCACGGGGAGGGCACTGAAGCTTTCTTT	14	.	TRBJ1-1	TRBV29-1	many
CSASIFSGNTIYF	TGCAGTGCTAGTATCTTCTCTGGAAACACCATATATTTT	13	.	TRBJ1-3	TRBV20-1	many
CASSFTRETDTQYF	TGCGCCAGCAGCTTCACCAGGGAGACAGATACGCAGTATTTT	14	.	TRBJ2-3	TRBV5-1	many
CASGTAGEKLFF	TGTGCCAGCGGCACTGCAGGGGAAAAACTGTTTTTT	12	.	TRBJ1-4	TRBV27	many
CSGGAGTSHTEQFF	TGCAGCGGGGGGGCCGGGACTAGCCATACTGAGCAGTTCTTC	14	TRBD2	TRBJ2-1	TRBV29-1	many
CASSPTMGSAGELFF	TGTGCCAGCAGCCCTACTATGGGCAGCGCCGGGGAGCTGTTTTTT	15	.	TRBJ2-2	TRBV7-9	many
CASSNRDGYTF	TGTGCCAGCAGTAACAGGGATGGCTACACCTTC	11	.	TRBJ1-2	TRBV12-3/TRBV12-4	many
CASSLGGPSTDTQYF	TGCGCCAGCAGCTTAGGGGGCCCCAGCACAGATACGCAGTATTTT	15	TRBD1	TRBJ2-3	TRBV5-1	many
CASSSRLRSSRATNEKLFF	TGTGCCAGCAGTTCAAGACTCCGTTCGTCCCGAGCAACTAATGAAAAACTGTTTTTT	19	.	TRBJ1-4	TRBV27	.
CASTRDETNEKLFF	TGTGCCAGCACCCGGGACGAAACTAATGAAAAACTGTTTTTT	14	.	TRBJ1-4	TRBV7-2	many
CSVEDFNSRHEQYF	TGCAGCGTTGAAGATTTTAATAGCAGGCACGAGCAGTACTTC	14	.	TRBJ2-7	TRBV29-1	many
CASSLAKGMTTNTEAFF	TGCGCCAGCAGCTTGGCCAAGGGGATGACGACGAACACTGAAGCTTTCTTT	17	.	TRBJ1-1	TRBV5-1	many
CSARQNTEAFF	TGCAGTGCTAGACAGAACACTGAAGCTTTCTTT	11	.	TRBJ1-1	TRBV20-1	many
CASSEEGTIAGFF	TGTGCCAGCAGTGAAGAGGGCACCATTGCTGGTTTCTTT	13	.	TRBJ1-1	TRBV2	many
CSVQRGSDQPQNF	TGCAGCGTCCAAAGGGGGTCGGATCAGCCCCAGAATTTT	13	.	TRBJ1-5	TRBV29-1	many
CASSNGQPSSYNEQFF	TGCGCCAGCAGCAACGGACAGCCGAGCTCCTACAATGAGCAGTTCTTC	16	.	TRBJ2-1	TRBV5-1	many
CASSDRGSNYGYTF	TGTGCCAGCAGTGACAGGGGGTCTAACTATGGCTACACCTTC	14	TRBD1	TRBJ1-2	TRBV2	.
CSARDSPSGSSSYNEQFF	TGCAGTGCTAGAGATTCCCCTAGCGGGAGCTCCTCCTACAATGAGCAGTTCTTC	18	TRBD2	TRBJ2-1	TRBV20-1	many